The 14 T cell receptor beta chains below come from one sample, sequenced in a study of T cells after yellow fever vaccination. TCRdb recomputed calls from the 5' RACE reads with MiXCR, one row per CDR3 protein. The table has a few hundred thousand distinct CDR3 sequences, 6.5% to 7.5% seen once. Material: CD4+ T cells sorted from PBMCs, obtained on the day of the yellow fever booster vaccination. The receptors derive from a man younger than 45 who received the YFV17D yellow fever vaccine.

This clonotype was observed a few times. This chain's CDR3 is CASSQGLGQGTYEQYF. In DNA form, the CDR3 reads TGTGCCAGCAGCCAAGGTTTGGGACAGGGGACTTACGAGCAGTACTTC. The gene calls are TRBV7-9 and TRBJ2-7, with 10 bases fitting TRBD1. Trimming removed 5 bases from V and 4 bases from J; junction bases left unmatched: 11. CDR1 is SEHNR, CDR2 FQNEAQ, per germline (reference sequence). The CDR3 covers 16 residues.

This clonotype was picked up a small number of times. The rearrangement links TRBV20-1 to TRBJ2-7; tentative D call: TRBD1 (5 bases). The germline V and J ends were trimmed by 2 bases and 6 bases, with 11 bases remaining between them. Germline values: CDR1 DFQATT, CDR2 SNEGSKA (reference sequence). The CDR3 totals 12 residues. The chain's CDR3 is CSARPSGFEQYF. The DNA for the CDR3 is TGCAGTGCTAGACCCTCAGGGTTCGAGCAGTACTTC.

This clonotype was recorded at least ten times. This chain joins TRBV29-1 and TRBJ1-5; D is possibly TRBD1 (6 bases). The germline V gene encodes CDR1 SQVTM and CDR2 ANQGSEA. There are 13 residues in the CDR3. V lost 6 bases to trimming and J lost 3 bases, with 12 bases between them. This chain's CDR3 is CSVRGAHNQPQHF. DNA for the CDR3: TGCAGCGTGAGGGGGGCACACAATCAGCCCCAGCATTTT.

This clonotype showed up just a few times. The chain uses TRBV18 and TRBJ2-7; 8 nucleotides line up with TRBD2. CDR1 KGHSH and CDR2 LQKENI come from the germline V gene. J was trimmed by 4 bases and V by 5 bases; bases with no gene match: 10. The CDR3 has 15 residues. The CDR3, as DNA: TGTGCCAGCTCATTCTCAACGGGGGGGGAGTACGAGCAGTACTTC. Translated, it gives CASSFSTGGEYEQYF.

The chain recombines TRBV10-3 with TRBJ1-4; D is undetermined. V dropped 2 bases and J dropped 0 bases, with 7 bases sitting between them. Germline V lookup: CDR1 ENHRY, CDR2 SYGVKD. The CDR3 contains 15 residues. The CDR3 nucleotides read TGTGCCATCAGTGAGGGGGTTTCAACTAATGAAAAACTGTTTTTT. It yields the protein CAISEGVSTNEKLFF.

This clonotype was observed at least ten times. The genes are TRBV6-2 or TRBV6-3 and TRBJ1-5, with a weak D call TRBD1 (6 bases). V lost 6 bases and J 7 bases, leaving 13 bases between the germline ends. The CDR3 length is 13 residues. Germline V CDR1 and CDR2: MNHEY, SVGEGT. CDR3 bases: TGTGCCAGCAGGGGAGCGAGGGGGCAGCCCCAGCATTTT. This codes for CASRGARGQPQHF.

This clonotype was observed a few times. The chain couples TRBV20-1 to TRBJ2-1; D remains ambiguous. The CDR3 sequence is 12 residues long. The germline gives CDR1 DFQATT, CDR2 SNEGSKA (reference sequence). V lost 3 bases, J lost 2 bases, and 5 bases lay in between. CDR3 bases: TGCAGTGCTAGGTTGCCCTACAATGAGCAGTTCTTC. As protein: CSARLPYNEQFF.

This clonotype has just a few counts. DNA for the CDR3: TGTGCCAGCAGCTCGCGGACTAGCGCGAGCTCCTACAATGAGCAGTTCTTC. This translates into CASSSRTSASSYNEQFF. The rearrangement uses TRBV7-2 and TRBJ2-1, with 9 bases matching TRBD2. Germline CDR1 reads SGHTA; CDR2 reads FQGNSA. CDR3 length equals 17 residues. V dropped 4 bases and J dropped 0; count of bases not matched to a gene: 7.

This clonotype was picked up many times. The rearrangement uses TRBV6-5 and TRBJ1-1; D call uncertain. V lost 0 bases to trimming and J lost 1 base, with 15 bases between them. CDR1 and CDR2 from the germline V gene are MNHEY and SVGAGI. This CDR3 is built from 17 residues. In nucleotides, the CDR3 is TGTGCCAGCAGTTACTCGCCGGCAGCGCGAGCGAACACTGAAGCTTTCTTT. Translation gives CASSYSPAARANTEAFF.

This clonotype was seen ten or more times. This chain joins TRBV12-3 or TRBV12-4 and TRBJ2-7, with D possibly matching TRBD1 (5 bases). V was cut by 6 bases and J by 6 bases, with 15 bases left in between. The CDR3 runs to 13 residues. The CDR3 DNA follows: TGTGCCAGCAGCGGAAGACAGATCGGCGAGCAGTACTTC. It specifies CASSGRQIGEQYF.

This chain connects TRBV9 to TRBJ2-2; D unclear. The CDR3 loop spans 15 amino acids. Per the germline V gene, CDR1 is SGDLS and CDR2 is YYNGEE. Between the trimmed V and J ends, which lost 3 bases and 6 bases, there was a span of 15 bases. CDR3 bases: TGTGCCAGCAGCGCTAGTGGGTTGGGGTCCGGGGAGCTGTTTTTT. This gives the protein CASSASGLGSGELFF.

This clonotype came up many times. The chain links TRBV5-1 to TRBJ2-2; 10 nucleotides align to TRBD2. The junction had 5 bases not matched to a gene; V was cut back by 2 bases and J by 7 bases. There are 15 residues in the CDR3. The germline V gene has CDR1 SGHRS and CDR2 YFSETQ. CDR3 sequence reads: CASSLLAGSDGELFF. DNA for the CDR3: TGCGCCAGCAGCTTACTAGCGGGATCGGACGGGGAGCTGTTTTTT.

In its sample, this clonotype was seen a few times. The chain carries TRBV3-1 and TRBJ2-1; D ambiguous. In germline, CDR1 is LGHDT, CDR2 YNNKEL (reference sequence). The CDR3 is 12 residues long. V shed 2 bases and J shed 6 bases, with 5 bases lying between them. As DNA, the CDR3 is TGTGCCAGCAGCCAAACGTCCAATGAGCAGTTCTTC. This encodes CASSQTSNEQFF.

The V and J genes are TRBV7-2 and TRBJ2-5, with D possibly being TRBD1 (6 bases). Per the germline V gene, CDR1 is SGHTA and CDR2 is FQGNSA. V lost 2 bases to trimming and J lost 5 bases, with 15 bases between them. This CDR3 region has 15 residues. CDR3 loop: CASSLHKLQGETQYF. In DNA, the CDR3 is TGTGCCAGCAGCTTACATAAGCTCCAGGGGGAGACCCAGTACTTC.